The clone carrying this T cell receptor (beta chain) was seen a handful of times. The source of the sample is a study of spatial heterogeneity in lung cancer. In the library, each TCR cDNA molecule bore its own unique molecular identifier. In TCRdb, the 5' RACE reads were re-called with MiXCR into one record per CDR3 protein. The repertoire holds around 66,000 distinct CDR3 sequences, 6.3% seen once, with about 15% in the top ten. Trimming cost V 3 bases and J 3 bases, with 8 bases left between them. Germline CDR1 and CDR2: KGHSH and LQKENI. CDR3 length: 14 amino acids. Stated time point: sample taken at primary tumor resection.

The rearrangement uses TRBV18 and TRBJ2-2; D is ambiguous. The receptor comes from a female donor with early-stage non-small cell lung cancer. The starting material was PBMCs, obtained at surgery. The CDR3 sequence: CASSPAGHTGELFF. The CDR3 bases are TGTGCCAGCTCACCGGCTGGTCACACCGGGGAGCTGTTTTTT.